This is a list of T cell receptor beta chains from one sample in a study of OX40 agonist ivuxolimab in advanced cancers. TCRdb's copy holds only in-frame clones and misses some; the assay was immunoSEQ multiplex PCR. The table shows about 19,000 clones, with 83% occurring only once. The sequencing here drew on CD4+ or CD8+ T cells sorted from blood, taken in a trial of the OX40 agonist ivuxolimab. The receptors stem from an adult with an advanced solid tumor such as melanoma, head and neck, liver or kidney cancer. Each CDR3 is given with its conserved first and last residue. The order of the fields is V gene, J gene, CDR3 length, clone size, D gene, CDR3 protein, CDR3 DNA. The D gene is left open where the match is weak. Clone size is given for some rows only: seen once, a few or many times, or a class if the clone is expanded.

TRBV6-5	TRBJ1-2	11	-	-	CASARGDGYTF	TGTGCCAGCGCTAGGGGTGATGGCTACACCTTC
TRBV18	TRBJ1-3	16	-	-	CASSPPGAVSGNTIYF	TGTGCCAGCTCACCACCAGGGGCCGTCTCTGGAAACACCATATATTTT
TRBV4-1	TRBJ2-7	12	few	-	CASSQGRMEQYF	TGCGCCAGCAGCCAAGGTAGGATGGAGCAGTACTTC
TRBV5-1	TRBJ2-7	15	once	TRBD2	CASSPGLAGGWEQYF	TGCGCCAGCAGTCCCGGACTAGCGGGGGGCTGGGAGCAGTACTTC
TRBV7-3	TRBJ2-2	16	few	TRBD1	CASSLVLQGAVGELFF	TGTGCCAGCAGCCTCGTTCTCCAGGGGGCTGTCGGGGAGCTGTTTTTT
TRBV9	TRBJ2-5	13	-	-	CASSVTQQETQYF	TGTGCCAGCAGCGTTACTCAGCAAGAGACCCAGTACTTC
TRBV30	TRBJ1-2	13	-	-	CACQEAANDGYTF	TGTGCCTGCCAAGAGGCAGCTAATGATGGCTACACCTTC
TRBV28	TRBJ2-3	15	-	TRBD2	CASKGGGSNTDTQYF	TGTGCCAGCAAGGGCGGGGGAAGTAACACAGATACGCAGTATTTT
TRBV7-9	TRBJ1-2	15	-	-	CASSPPGAPDYGYTF	TGTGCCAGCAGCCCTCCGGGGGCCCCCGACTATGGCTACACCTTC
TRBV6-5	TRBJ2-1	11	-	-	CASASGNEQFF	TGTGCCAGCGCCTCGGGTAATGAGCAGTTCTTC
TRBV7-3	TRBJ2-7	14	-	-	CASSPRWGSNEQYF	TGTGCCAGCAGCCCCAGATGGGGGTCCAACGAGCAGTACTTC
TRBV30	TRBJ1-6	11	-	-	CAWSPSGPLHF	TGTGCCTGGAGTCCATCCGGACCCCTCCACTTT
TRBV4-2	TRBJ2-2	17	-	-	CASSLMTGRGDTGELFF	TGTGCCAGCAGCCTTATGACGGGGAGAGGGGACACCGGGGAGCTGTTTTTT
TRBV19	TRBJ1-6	13	-	-	CASSIGGGSPLHF	TGTGCCAGTAGTATCGGAGGTGGCTCACCCCTCCACTTT
TRBV28	TRBJ1-1	15	-	TRBD1	CASSLNGQGFTEAFF	TGTGCCAGCAGTTTAAATGGACAGGGGTTTACTGAAGCTTTCTTT
TRBV13	TRBJ2-3	15	-	-	CASSPRDTSTDTQYF	TGTGCCAGCAGCCCCCGGGACACTAGCACAGATACGCAGTATTTT
TRBV6-1	TRBJ2-7	13	-	-	CASRSRKDYEQYF	TGTGCCAGCAGGTCCCGGAAGGACTACGAGCAGTACTTC
TRBV7-6	TRBJ2-5	12	once	-	CASDPGSGTQYF	TGTGCCAGCGACCCGGGTTCAGGGACCCAGTACTTC
TRBV4-1	TRBJ2-5	17	-	-	CASSPQNMGGNQETQYF	TGCGCCAGCAGCCCCCAAAATATGGGGGGCAACCAAGAGACCCAGTACTTC
TRBV7-6	TRBJ2-1	12	-	-	CASRGRGGEQFF	TGTGCCAGCAGGGGACGGGGTGGTGAGCAGTTCTTC
TRBV7-8	TRBJ2-1	14	many	TRBD2	CASELAGGYNEQFF	TGTGCCAGCGAACTAGCGGGGGGCTACAATGAGCAGTTCTTC
TRBV4-2	TRBJ1-2	16	-	TRBD1	CASSQEYGTGGYGYTF	TGTGCCAGCAGCCAAGAGTACGGGACAGGGGGCTATGGCTACACCTTC
TRBV15	TRBJ1-5	16	-	-	CATSFGVVLSNQPQHF	TGTGCCACCAGCTTCGGAGTAGTCCTTAGCAATCAGCCCCAGCATTTT
TRBV6-6	TRBJ2-3	11	-	-	CASSHSDTQYF	TGTGCCAGCAGCCATTCAGATACGCAGTATTTT
TRBV7-9	TRBJ2-7	14	-	-	CASSYTQTSYEQYF	TGTGCCAGCAGCTACACACAGACCTCCTACGAGCAGTACTTC
TRBV9	TRBJ2-3	14	once	TRBD2	CALLHGGGTDTQYF	TGTGCCCTACTACACGGGGGGGGCACAGATACGCAGTATTTT
TRBV11-2	TRBJ2-2	12	-	-	CASSLRPGELFF	TGTGCCAGCAGCTTAAGGCCCGGGGAGCTGTTTTTT
TRBV19	TRBJ1-1	15	-	TRBD1	CASSIFGTVNTEAFF	TGTGCCAGTAGTATCTTCGGGACAGTGAACACTGAAGCTTTCTTT
TRBV7-2	TRBJ2-7	15	-	-	CASSLYASYSYEQYF	TGTGCCAGCAGCTTATACGCCAGCTACTCCTACGAGCAGTACTTC
TRBV29-1	TRBJ2-2	16	-	TRBD2	CSAQSERGVNTGELFF	TGCAGCGCCCAGTCGGAGCGGGGGGTAAACACCGGGGAGCTGTTTTTT
TRBV2	TRBJ2-2	18	once	TRBD2	CASSEHLAGSANTGELFF	TGTGCCAGCAGTGAACATCTAGCGGGTTCTGCGAACACCGGGGAGCTGTTTTTT
TRBV9	TRBJ1-4	16	-	-	CASSASGARTNEKLFF	TGTGCCAGCAGTGCGTCGGGGGCGCGGACTAATGAAAAACTGTTTTTT
TRBV11-2	TRBJ2-7	17	-	TRBD1	CASSLVPGTGDPYEQYF	TGTGCCAGCAGCTTAGTCCCTGGGACAGGGGATCCCTACGAGCAGTACTTC
TRBV7-2	TRBJ2-7	17	-	TRBD1	CASSLGSFRTGYYEQYF	TGTGCCAGCAGCTTGGGATCCTTCCGGACAGGATACTACGAGCAGTACTTC
TRBV5-4	TRBJ2-7	12	-	-	CASSLDDSEQYF	TGTGCCAGCAGCTTGGACGACAGCGAGCAGTACTTC
TRBV2	TRBJ2-3	15	once	TRBD1	CASGIPGGSTDTQYF	TGTGCCAGCGGGATTCCAGGGGGCAGCACAGATACGCAGTATTTT
TRBV30	TRBJ1-1	11	-	-	CAWSGGREAFF	TGTGCCTGGAGCGGTGGCAGGGAAGCTTTCTTT
TRBV13	TRBJ2-2	15	-	TRBD1	CASSHRTGRTGELFF	TGTGCCAGCAGCCACCGGACAGGGAGGACCGGGGAGCTGTTTTTT
TRBV28	TRBJ2-7	14	-	TRBD1	CASSLWQGALEQYF	TGTGCCAGCAGTTTGTGGCAGGGGGCGCTCGAGCAGTACTTC
TRBV9	TRBJ1-1	14	-	-	CASSVAGGDLTAFF	TGTGCCAGCAGCGTAGCCGGTGGCGATTTAACAGCTTTCTTT
TRBV6-5	TRBJ2-7	15	few	TRBD1	CASSEGQGYPYEQYF	TGTGCCAGCAGCGAGGGACAGGGGTATCCCTACGAGCAGTACTTC
TRBV10-2	TRBJ2-7	13	few	TRBD1	CASSGHRGLEQYF	TGCGCCAGCAGTGGGCACAGGGGTCTCGAGCAGTACTTC
TRBV27	TRBJ2-2	16	-	TRBD2	CASSFLVAGNTGELFF	TGTGCCAGCAGTTTTTTGGTAGCGGGGAACACCGGGGAGCTGTTTTTT
TRBV11-2	TRBJ1-1	15	-	TRBD1	CASSQGQGFGTEAFF	TGTGCCAGCAGCCAAGGACAGGGCTTCGGCACTGAAGCTTTCTTT